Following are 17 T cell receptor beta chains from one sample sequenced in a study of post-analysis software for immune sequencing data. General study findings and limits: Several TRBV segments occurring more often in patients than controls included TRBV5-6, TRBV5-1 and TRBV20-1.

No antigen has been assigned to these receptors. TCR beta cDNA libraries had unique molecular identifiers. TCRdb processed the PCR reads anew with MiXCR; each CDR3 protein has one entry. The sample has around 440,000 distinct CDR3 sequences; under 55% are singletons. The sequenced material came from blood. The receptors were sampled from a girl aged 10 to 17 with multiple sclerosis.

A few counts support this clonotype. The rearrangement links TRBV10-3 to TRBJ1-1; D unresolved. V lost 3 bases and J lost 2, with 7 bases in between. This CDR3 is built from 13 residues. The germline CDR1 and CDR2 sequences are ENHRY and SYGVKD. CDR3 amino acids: CAISDGLNTEAFF. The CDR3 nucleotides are TGTGCCATCAGTGACGGTCTCAACACTGAAGCTTTCTTT.

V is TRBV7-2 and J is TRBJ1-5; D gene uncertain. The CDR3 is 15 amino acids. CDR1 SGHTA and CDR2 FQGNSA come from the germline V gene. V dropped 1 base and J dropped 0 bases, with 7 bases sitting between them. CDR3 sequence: CASSLGVGSNQPQHF. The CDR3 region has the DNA TGTGCCAGCAGCTTAGGAGTAGGTAGCAATCAGCCCCAGCATTTT.

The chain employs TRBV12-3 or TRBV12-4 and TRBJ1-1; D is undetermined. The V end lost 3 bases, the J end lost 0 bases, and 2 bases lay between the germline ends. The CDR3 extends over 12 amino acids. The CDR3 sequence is CASSFVNTEAFF. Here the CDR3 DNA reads TGTGCCAGCAGTTTCGTGAACACTGAAGCTTTCTTT.

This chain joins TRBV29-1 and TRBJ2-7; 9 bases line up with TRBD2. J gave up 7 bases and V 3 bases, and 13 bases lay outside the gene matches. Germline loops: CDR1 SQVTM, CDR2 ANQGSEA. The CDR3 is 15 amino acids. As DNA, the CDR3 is TGCAGCGTTGAGCTTAGCGGGAGTAGCGACAATGAGCAGTACTTC. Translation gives CSVELSGSSDNEQYF.

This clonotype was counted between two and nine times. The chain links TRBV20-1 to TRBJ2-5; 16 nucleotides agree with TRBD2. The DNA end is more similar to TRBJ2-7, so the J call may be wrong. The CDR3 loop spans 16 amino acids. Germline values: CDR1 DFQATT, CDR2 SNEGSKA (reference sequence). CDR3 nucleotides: TGCAGTGCTAGAGAGTGGGGACTAGCGGGAGGGTACGAGCAGTACTTC. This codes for CSAREWGLAGGYEQYF.

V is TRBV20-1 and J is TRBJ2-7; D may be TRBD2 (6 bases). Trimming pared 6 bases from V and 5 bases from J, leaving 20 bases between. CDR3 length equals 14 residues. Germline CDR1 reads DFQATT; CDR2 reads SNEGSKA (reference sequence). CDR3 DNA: TGCAGTGCGGTGTTCGGACGGGGCGGGAACGAGCAGTACTTC. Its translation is CSAVFGRGGNEQYF.

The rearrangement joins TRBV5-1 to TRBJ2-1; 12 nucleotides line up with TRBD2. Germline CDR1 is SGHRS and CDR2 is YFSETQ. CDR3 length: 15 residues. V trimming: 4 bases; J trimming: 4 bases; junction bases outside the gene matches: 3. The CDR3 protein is CASSHLAGGYNEQFF. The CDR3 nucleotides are TGCGCCAGCAGCCATCTAGCGGGAGGGTACAATGAGCAGTTCTTC.

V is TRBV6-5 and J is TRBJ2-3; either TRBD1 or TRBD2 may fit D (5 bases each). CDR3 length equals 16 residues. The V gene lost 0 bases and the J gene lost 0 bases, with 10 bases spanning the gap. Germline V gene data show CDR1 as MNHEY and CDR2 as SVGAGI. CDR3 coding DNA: TGTGCCAGCAGTTACTCCTGGGGACCTAGCACAGATACGCAGTATTTT. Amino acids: CASSYSWGPSTDTQYF.

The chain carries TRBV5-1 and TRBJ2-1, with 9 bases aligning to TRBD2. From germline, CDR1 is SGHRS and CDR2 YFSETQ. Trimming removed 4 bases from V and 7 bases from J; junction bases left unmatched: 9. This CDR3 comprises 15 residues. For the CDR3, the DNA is TGCGCCAGCAGCGTATTAAGGACTAGCGAGAATGAGCAGTTCTTC. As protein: CASSVLRTSENEQFF.

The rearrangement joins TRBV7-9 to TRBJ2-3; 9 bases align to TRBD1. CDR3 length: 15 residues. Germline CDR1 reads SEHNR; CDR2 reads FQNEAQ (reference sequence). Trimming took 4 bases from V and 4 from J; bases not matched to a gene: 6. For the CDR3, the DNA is TGTGCCAGCAGCTCCAGGGACAGGGACCCAGATACGCAGTATTTT. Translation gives CASSSRDRDPDTQYF.

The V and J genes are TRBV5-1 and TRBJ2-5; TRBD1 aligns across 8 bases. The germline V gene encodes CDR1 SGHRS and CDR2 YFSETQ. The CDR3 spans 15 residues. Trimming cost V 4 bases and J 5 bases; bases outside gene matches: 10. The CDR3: CASSRQGALRETQYF. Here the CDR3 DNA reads TGCGCCAGCAGCAGGCAGGGGGCTCTTCGGGAGACCCAGTACTTC.

CDR3 sequence (DNA): TGTGCCAGCAGTTACTCAGCAGCACCGGCTGGGACCCAGTACTTC. This sequence encodes CASSYSAAPAGTQYF. This chain connects TRBV6-5 to TRBJ2-5; D not certain. CDR3 length equals 15 residues. Germline loops: CDR1 MNHEY, CDR2 SVGAGI. The ends were cut back, 0 bases at V and 7 bases at J, with 15 bases in the middle.

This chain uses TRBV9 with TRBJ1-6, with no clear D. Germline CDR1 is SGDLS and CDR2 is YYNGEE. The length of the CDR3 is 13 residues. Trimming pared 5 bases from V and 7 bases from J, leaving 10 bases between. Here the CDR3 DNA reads TGTGCCAGCAGTGACCGAACCAATTCACCCCTCCACTTT. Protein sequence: CASSDRTNSPLHF.

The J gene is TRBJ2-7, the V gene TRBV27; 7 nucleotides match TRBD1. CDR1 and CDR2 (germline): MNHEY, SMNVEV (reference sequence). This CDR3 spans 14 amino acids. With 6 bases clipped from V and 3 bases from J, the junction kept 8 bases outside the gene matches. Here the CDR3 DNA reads TGTGCCAGCAGGCCCGACAGGGTTTTCTACGAGCAGTACTTC. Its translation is CASRPDRVFYEQYF.

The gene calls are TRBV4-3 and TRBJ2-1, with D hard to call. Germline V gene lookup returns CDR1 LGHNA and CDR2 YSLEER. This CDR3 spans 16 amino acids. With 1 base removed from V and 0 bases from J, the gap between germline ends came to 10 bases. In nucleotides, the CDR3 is TGCGCCAGCAGCCAAGGCCGCACGCGCTCCTACAATGAGCAGTTCTTC. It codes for CASSQGRTRSYNEQFF.

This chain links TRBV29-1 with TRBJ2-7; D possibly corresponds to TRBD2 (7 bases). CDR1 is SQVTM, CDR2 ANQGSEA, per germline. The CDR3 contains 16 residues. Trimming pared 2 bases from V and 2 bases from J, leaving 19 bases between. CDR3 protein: CSVESSAEGGAYEQYF. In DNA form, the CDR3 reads TGCAGCGTTGAATCCTCGGCCGAAGGGGGGGCCTACGAGCAGTACTTC.

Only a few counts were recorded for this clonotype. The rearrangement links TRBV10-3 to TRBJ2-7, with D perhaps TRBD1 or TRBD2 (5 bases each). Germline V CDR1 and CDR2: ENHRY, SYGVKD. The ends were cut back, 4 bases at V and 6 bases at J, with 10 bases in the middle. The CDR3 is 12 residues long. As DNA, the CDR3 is TGTGCCATCAGTGGGGACGGTCCCGAGCAGTACTTC. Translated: CAISGDGPEQYF.